This T cell receptor (beta chain) was retrieved from a study of blood T cell repertoires in COVID-19. Turning to the study itself: The United States, Italy and Spain provided the acute and convalescent COVID-19 samples. The analysed material was cDNA or gDNA that came from T cells, B-cell-depleted T cells, or PBMCs.

In the original workflow: Nucleated cell number was recorded as an estimate derived from reference gene primer amplification. Method: immunoSEQ multiplex PCR; TCRdb's copy keeps in-frame clones and lacks some. For V, J and clone size, that table is used; D and trimming come from the DNA. The profile shows about 470,000 clones, around 90% of them singletons. Recovered participants had two consecutive negative NP/OP PCR tests, healthcare professional clearance, or symptom resolution. The CDR3 is 13 amino acids. Germline CDR1 GTSNPN, CDR2 SVGIG (reference sequence). The trim removed 1 base at V and 14 bases at J, leaving 10 bases unmatched.

The V call is TRBV30, the J call TRBJ1-4; 7 bases align to TRBD1. The sequencing input was PBMCs or T cells enriched from blood (not recorded which). The clonotype was recovered from a woman under 30 who had recovered from COVID-19. CDR3 sequence (DNA): TGTGCCTGGAGTGGGGGACAGTCAAAGGGGCTGTTTTTT. Protein: CAWSGGQSKGLFF.